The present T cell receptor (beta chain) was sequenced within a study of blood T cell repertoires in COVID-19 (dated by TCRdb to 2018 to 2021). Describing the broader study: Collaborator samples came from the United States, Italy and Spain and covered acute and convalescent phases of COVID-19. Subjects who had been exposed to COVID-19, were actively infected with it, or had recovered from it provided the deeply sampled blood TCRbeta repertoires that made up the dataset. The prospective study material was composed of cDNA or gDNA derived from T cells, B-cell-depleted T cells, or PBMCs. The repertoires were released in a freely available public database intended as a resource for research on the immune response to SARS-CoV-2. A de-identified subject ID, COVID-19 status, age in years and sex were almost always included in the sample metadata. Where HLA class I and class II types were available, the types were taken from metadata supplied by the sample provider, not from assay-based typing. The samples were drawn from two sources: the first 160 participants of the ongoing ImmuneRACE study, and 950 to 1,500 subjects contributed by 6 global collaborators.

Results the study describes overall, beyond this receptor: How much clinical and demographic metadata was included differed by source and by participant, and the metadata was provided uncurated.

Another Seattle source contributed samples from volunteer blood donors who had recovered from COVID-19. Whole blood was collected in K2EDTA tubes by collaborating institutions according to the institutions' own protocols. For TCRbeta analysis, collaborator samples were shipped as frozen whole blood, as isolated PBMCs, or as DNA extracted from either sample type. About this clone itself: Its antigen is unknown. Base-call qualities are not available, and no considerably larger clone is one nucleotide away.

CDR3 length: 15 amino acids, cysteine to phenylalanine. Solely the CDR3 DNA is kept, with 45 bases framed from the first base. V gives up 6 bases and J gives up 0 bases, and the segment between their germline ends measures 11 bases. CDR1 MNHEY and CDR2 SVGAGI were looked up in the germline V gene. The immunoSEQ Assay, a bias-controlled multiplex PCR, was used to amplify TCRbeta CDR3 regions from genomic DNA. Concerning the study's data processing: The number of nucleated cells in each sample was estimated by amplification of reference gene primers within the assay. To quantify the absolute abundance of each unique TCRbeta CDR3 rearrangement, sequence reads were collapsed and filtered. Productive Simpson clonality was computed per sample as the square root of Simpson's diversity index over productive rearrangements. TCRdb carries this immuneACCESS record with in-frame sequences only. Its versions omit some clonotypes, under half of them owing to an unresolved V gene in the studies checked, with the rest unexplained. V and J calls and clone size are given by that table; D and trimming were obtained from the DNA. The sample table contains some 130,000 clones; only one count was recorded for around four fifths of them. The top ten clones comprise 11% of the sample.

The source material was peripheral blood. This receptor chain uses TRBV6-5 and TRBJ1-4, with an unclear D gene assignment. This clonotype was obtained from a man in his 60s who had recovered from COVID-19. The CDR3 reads CASSQKYATNEKLFF. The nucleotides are TGTGCCAGCAGCCAGAAATATGCAACTAATGAAAAACTGTTTTTT.